Listed below are T cell receptor beta chains from one sample, sequenced in a study of CD8 T cells in ankylosing spondylitis. TCRdb reanalysed the 5' RACE reads using MiXCR and keeps one entry per CDR3 protein. The sample records 240,000 or so distinct CDR3 sequences, 9.5% to 12% being singletons. Sequenced sample: blood, either unsorted or a sorted T cell fraction (not recorded which). Receptors originate from a male donor with ankylosing spondylitis or in good health (not recorded which). The CDR3 runs from the conserved cysteine through the conserved F or W. D genes are given only for firm matches. Clone size is not always given. Where it is, it says once, few, many or a class for expanded clones.

j_call clone_size d_call v_call cdr3_aa cdr3_nt
TRBJ2-3 few - TRBV24-1 CATSDLLRDTQYF TGTGCCACCAGTGATTTGCTTCGGGATACGCAGTATTTT
TRBJ2-7 few - TRBV7-9 CASSSTVYEQYF TGTGCCAGCAGCTCGACAGTCTACGAGCAGTACTTC
TRBJ2-1 - TRBD1 TRBV7-6 CASSLARDRVNNEQFF TGTGCCAGCAGCTTAGCCCGGGACAGGGTAAACAATGAGCAGTTCTTC
TRBJ1-2 many - TRBV20-1 CSARDDYGYTF TGCAGTGCTAGAGATGACTATGGCTACACCTTC
TRBJ1-1 - - TRBV2 CARGRTENTAAFF TGTGCCCGGGGTCGGACCGAGAACACTGCAGCTTTCTTT
TRBJ1-1 many - TRBV25-1 CASRANGGAGGEAFF TGTGCCAGCAGAGCGAATGGGGGGGCCGGAGGTGAAGCTTTCTTT
TRBJ2-2 - - TRBV7-6 CASTRAAYPGELFF TGTGCCAGCACCCGAGCGGCCTACCCCGGGGAGCTGTTTTTT
TRBJ1-1 - - TRBV12-3/TRBV12-4 CASSSTWNQAFF TGTGCCAGCAGTTCCACGTGGAATCAAGCTTTCTTT
TRBJ1-5 many - TRBV15 CATTAFLYSNQPQHF TGTGCCACCACGGCCTTTCTCTATAGCAATCAGCCCCAGCATTTT
TRBJ2-5 many TRBD2 TRBV12-3/TRBV12-4 CASTPGWAGGPQETQYF TGTGCCAGCACTCCCGGGTGGGCGGGGGGTCCCCAAGAGACCCAGTACTTC
TRBJ2-2 many TRBD2 TRBV5-1 CASSSGLGFIGELFF TGCGCCAGCAGCTCTGGACTAGGGTTCATCGGGGAGCTGTTTTTT
TRBJ1-3 - - TRBV10-3 CAISPSGNTIYF TGTGCCATTTCCCCCTCTGGAAACACCATATATTTT
TRBJ1-2 - - TRBV12-3/TRBV12-4 CASSLDALVGYTF TGTGCCAGCAGTCTCGACGCCCTTGTAGGCTACACCTTC
TRBJ1-2 many TRBD1 TRBV12-3/TRBV12-4 CASSPRTGESGYTF TGTGCCAGCAGTCCAAGGACAGGGGAAAGCGGCTACACCTTC
TRBJ2-1 - TRBD2 TRBV11-2 CASSRSGSGVYNEQFF TGTGCCAGCAGTCGCTCGGGGAGCGGGGTGTACAATGAGCAGTTCTTC
TRBJ1-2 many TRBD1 TRBV10-2 CASSDSGRGQGIPGYTF TGCGCCAGCAGTGACTCCGGGCGGGGACAGGGAATTCCAGGCTACACCTTC
TRBJ2-1 - - TRBV7-3 CASSFTGGGDNEQFF TGTGCCAGCAGCTTTACAGGGGGGGGGGACAATGAGCAGTTCTTC
TRBJ2-3 many TRBD1 TRBV5-1 CASSFGTGASTDTQYF TGCGCCAGCAGCTTTGGGACAGGGGCTAGCACAGATACGCAGTATTTT
TRBJ1-1 many - TRBV10-3 CAISPGGGMNTEAFF TGTGCCATCTCTCCGGGTGGAGGGATGAACACTGAAGCTTTCTTT
TRBJ2-1 many - TRBV29-1 CSVRQAKKADEQFF TGCAGCGTTCGACAGGCGAAAAAAGCTGATGAGCAGTTCTTC
TRBJ2-7 - - TRBV29-1 CSVEEGRGSYEQYF TGCAGCGTTGAGGAGGGCAGGGGGTCTTACGAGCAGTACTTC
TRBJ2-1 - - TRBV15 CATSDRQANNEQFF TGTGCCACCAGTGATCGACAGGCAAACAATGAGCAGTTCTTC
TRBJ2-4 few - TRBV18 CASSISVRSKNIQYF TGTGCCAGCTCAATAAGTGTCCGATCCAAAAACATTCAGTACTTC
TRBJ2-5 many TRBD2 TRBV15 CATSRRAGVEETQYF TGTGCCACCAGCAGACGAGCGGGAGTAGAAGAGACCCAGTACTTC
TRBJ1-5 many - TRBV4-1 CASSQDTGFNQPQHF TGCGCCAGCAGCCAAGACACAGGATTCAATCAGCCCCAGCATTTT
TRBJ2-7 - - TRBV7-2 CASSLVVSSYEQYF TGTGCCAGCAGCTTGGTAGTTAGCTCCTACGAGCAGTACTTC
TRBJ1-1 many TRBD1 TRBV20-1 CSARVGGWNTEAFF TGCAGTGCTAGAGTAGGGGGCTGGAACACTGAAGCTTTCTTT
TRBJ2-5 many - TRBV3-1 CASSKRDRTQETQYF TGTGCCAGCAGCAAGCGCGACAGGACCCAAGAGACCCAGTACTTC
TRBJ1-1 few TRBD1 TRBV7-8 CASSRTGVNTEAFF TGTGCCAGCTCACGGACAGGGGTGAACACTGAAGCTTTCTTT
TRBJ2-2 many - TRBV5-1 CASSFDVDRAANTGELFF TGCGCCAGCAGCTTTGATGTTGATAGAGCGGCGAACACCGGGGAGCTGTTTTTT
TRBJ2-7 many - TRBV18 CASSGLAAEQYF TGTGCCAGCTCGGGTCTAGCCGCCGAGCAGTACTTC
TRBJ2-2 many - TRBV20-1 CSAPGPIRAGELFF TGCAGTGCTCCGGGGCCCATCCGGGCCGGGGAGCTGTTTTTT
TRBJ2-5 few - TRBV5-1 CASGLGLGIETQYF TGCGCCAGCGGGCTGGGACTTGGTATAGAGACCCAGTACTTC
TRBJ2-5 - - TRBV5-1 CASSLQRIQETQYF TGCGCCAGCAGCTTGCAACGCATCCAAGAGACCCAGTACTTC
TRBJ2-1 many - TRBV14 CASSARGPSSYNEQFF TGTGCCAGCAGCGCCCGGGGGCCCAGCTCCTACAATGAGCAGTTCTTC
TRBJ1-5 many TRBD1 TRBV5-1 CASSPTGDKSQPQHF TGCGCCAGCAGCCCGACAGGGGATAAGTCTCAGCCCCAGCATTTT
TRBJ2-7 many - TRBV6-1 CASSVVGGSNEQYF TGTGCCAGCAGTGTGGTTGGGGGGTCTAACGAGCAGTACTTC
TRBJ2-7 - TRBD1 TRBV7-9 CASSFLTGGYEQYF TGTGCCAGCAGCTTTCTCACAGGGGGCTACGAGCAGTACTTC
TRBJ2-7 many TRBD2 TRBV20-1 CSARSFGRASNGEQYF TGCAGTGCTAGAAGTTTCGGGAGGGCGAGTAACGGCGAGCAGTACTTC